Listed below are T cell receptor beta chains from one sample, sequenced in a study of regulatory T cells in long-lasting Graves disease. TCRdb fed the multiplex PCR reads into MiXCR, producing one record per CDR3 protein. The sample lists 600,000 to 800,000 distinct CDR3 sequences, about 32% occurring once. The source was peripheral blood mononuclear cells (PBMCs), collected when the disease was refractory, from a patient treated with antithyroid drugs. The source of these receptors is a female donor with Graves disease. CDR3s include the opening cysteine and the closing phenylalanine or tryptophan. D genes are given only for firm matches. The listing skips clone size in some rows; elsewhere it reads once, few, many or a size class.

CDR3nt: TGTGCCAGCAACCTGATAACAGGGGTTCCGGACACTGAAGCTTTCTTT
CDR3aa: CASNLITGVPDTEAFF
d_gene: TRBD1
v_gene: TRBV12-3/TRBV12-4
j_gene: TRBJ1-1
abundance: many

CDR3nt: TGCAGCGTCCAACGGGACCCCGGATCCAACTATGGCTACACCTTC
CDR3aa: CSVQRDPGSNYGYTF
d_gene: -
v_gene: TRBV29-1
j_gene: TRBJ1-2
abundance: -

CDR3nt: TGTGCCAGCAGACCCCCGGGCACCGGGGAGCTGTTTTTT
CDR3aa: CASRPPGTGELFF
d_gene: -
v_gene: TRBV13
j_gene: TRBJ2-2
abundance: few

CDR3nt: TGTGCCAGCAGTCATTCTGGGGGACATCAGCCCCAGCATTTT
CDR3aa: CASSHSGGHQPQHF
d_gene: -
v_gene: TRBV12-3/TRBV12-4
j_gene: TRBJ1-5
abundance: few

CDR3nt: TGCGCCAGCAGCCCTAGGCCAGGGCGGGGAACCGGGGAGCTGTTTTTT
CDR3aa: CASSPRPGRGTGELFF
d_gene: -
v_gene: TRBV4-1
j_gene: TRBJ2-2
abundance: few

CDR3nt: TGCGCCAGCAGCCCTGGGGGTTTAGGGAGCTCCTACAATGAGCAGTTCTTC
CDR3aa: CASSPGGLGSSYNEQFF
d_gene: -
v_gene: TRBV5-1
j_gene: TRBJ2-1
abundance: -

CDR3nt: TGTGCGATCGCTATCGGGGAAACTAATCAGCCCCAGCATTTT
CDR3aa: CAIAIGETNQPQHF
d_gene: -
v_gene: TRBV10-3
j_gene: TRBJ1-5
abundance: few

CDR3nt: TGCGCCAGCAGCCCCGGGACCGAGAACACTGAAGCTTTCTTT
CDR3aa: CASSPGTENTEAFF
d_gene: -
v_gene: TRBV28
j_gene: TRBJ1-1
abundance: many

CDR3nt: TGCAGTGCTAGAGTCGGGGGTAGTCAGCCCCAGCATTTT
CDR3aa: CSARVGGSQPQHF
d_gene: -
v_gene: TRBV20-1
j_gene: TRBJ1-5
abundance: -

CDR3nt: TGTGCCAGCAGTCCTGGACAGGGGGCACAGCCCCAGCATTTT
CDR3aa: CASSPGQGAQPQHF
d_gene: TRBD1
v_gene: TRBV7-2
j_gene: TRBJ1-5
abundance: -

CDR3nt: TGCGCCAGCAGCTCGACAGGGGGGGTAGTTGAAAAACTGTTTTTT
CDR3aa: CASSSTGGVVEKLFF
d_gene: TRBD1
v_gene: TRBV5-1
j_gene: TRBJ1-4
abundance: few

CDR3nt: TGTGCCAGCAGTCAAGCGGGAGTGATTAACATTCAGTACTTC
CDR3aa: CASSQAGVINIQYF
d_gene: TRBD2
v_gene: TRBV12-3/TRBV12-4
j_gene: TRBJ2-4
abundance: few

CDR3nt: TGTGCCAGCAGGTCGGAGAATCAGCCCCAGCATTTT
CDR3aa: CASRSENQPQHF
d_gene: -
v_gene: TRBV12-3/TRBV12-4
j_gene: TRBJ1-5
abundance: few

CDR3nt: TGTGCCAGCAGCTTAATGGTCGGGCAGGCCCAAACAGGGGCCAACGTCCTGACTTTC
CDR3aa: CASSLMVGQAQTGANVLTF
d_gene: -
v_gene: TRBV7-3
j_gene: TRBJ2-6
abundance: -

CDR3nt: TGTGCCAGTAGAAAGCGGGACCGAGATGTGGACACCATATATTTT
CDR3aa: CASRKRDRDVDTIYF
d_gene: -
v_gene: TRBV19
j_gene: TRBJ1-3
abundance: -

CDR3nt: TGTGCCAGCAGTTTATGGGGGGCCTACGAGCAGTACTTC
CDR3aa: CASSLWGAYEQYF
d_gene: -
v_gene: TRBV12-3/TRBV12-4
j_gene: TRBJ2-7
abundance: many

CDR3nt: TGTGCCAGCAGCTCCAACCCGGGACTCAACTGGATCGAGCAGTACTTC
CDR3aa: CASSSNPGLNWIEQYF
d_gene: -
v_gene: TRBV28
j_gene: TRBJ2-7
abundance: many

CDR3nt: TGCGCCAGCAGCTTGAAGTCGGAGACCCAGTACTTC
CDR3aa: CASSLKSETQYF
d_gene: -
v_gene: TRBV5-1
j_gene: TRBJ2-5
abundance: -

CDR3nt: TGTGCCAGTAGTTCCCGGGACACCTATGGCTACACCTTC
CDR3aa: CASSSRDTYGYTF
d_gene: -
v_gene: TRBV19
j_gene: TRBJ1-2
abundance: few

CDR3nt: TGTGCCAGCAGCTTAAGACCCCAGGGGGCCGGGGAGCTGTTTTTT
CDR3aa: CASSLRPQGAGELFF
d_gene: TRBD1
v_gene: TRBV7-3
j_gene: TRBJ2-2
abundance: few

CDR3nt: TGTGCCACCACAAACGGGGTAGGGTCGTATGGCTACACCTTC
CDR3aa: CATTNGVGSYGYTF
d_gene: -
v_gene: TRBV28
j_gene: TRBJ1-2
abundance: -

CDR3nt: TGTGCCAGCAGCCATCGCGCAGGGCCAGTCAGAAAAAATAATTCACCCCTCCACTTT
CDR3aa: CASSHRAGPVRKNNSPLHF
d_gene: -
v_gene: TRBV14
j_gene: TRBJ1-6
abundance: -

CDR3nt: TGCAGCGTTGGAACGGGGGAGCGGCCGGACTATGGCTACACCTTC
CDR3aa: CSVGTGERPDYGYTF
d_gene: -
v_gene: TRBV29-1
j_gene: TRBJ1-2
abundance: -

CDR3nt: TGTGCCAGCAGCTTACGGGCGGGAGGACCCTACGAGCAGTACTTC
CDR3aa: CASSLRAGGPYEQYF
d_gene: TRBD2
v_gene: TRBV11-2
j_gene: TRBJ2-7
abundance: few

CDR3nt: TGTGCCAGCAGCTCTGTGAAAGGAACGAACACCGGGGAGCTGTTTTTT
CDR3aa: CASSSVKGTNTGELFF
d_gene: -
v_gene: TRBV11-2
j_gene: TRBJ2-2
abundance: few

CDR3nt: TGTGCCAGCAGTTACTCCGAGGACAGGGAGTGGTCACCCCTCCACTTT
CDR3aa: CASSYSEDREWSPLHF
d_gene: TRBD1
v_gene: TRBV6-4
j_gene: TRBJ1-6
abundance: few

CDR3nt: TGTGCCAGCAGTTCCTCACAGGGTGCGAACACTGAAGCTTTCTTT
CDR3aa: CASSSSQGANTEAFF
d_gene: -
v_gene: TRBV6-2/TRBV6-3
j_gene: TRBJ1-1
abundance: -

CDR3nt: TGTGCCAGCAGCCAAGCCGCCAGCGGGAGACTTCACTACGAGCAGTACTTC
CDR3aa: CASSQAASGRLHYEQYF
d_gene: TRBD2
v_gene: TRBV3-1
j_gene: TRBJ2-7
abundance: -

CDR3nt: TGTGCCAGCAGCATACGACAGGCTAACACTGAAGCTTTCTTT
CDR3aa: CASSIRQANTEAFF
d_gene: -
v_gene: TRBV14
j_gene: TRBJ1-1
abundance: -

CDR3nt: TGTGCCAGCAGTAAACCAACTAATGAAAAACTGTTTTTT
CDR3aa: CASSKPTNEKLFF
d_gene: -
v_gene: TRBV27
j_gene: TRBJ1-4
abundance: many

CDR3nt: TGTGCCAGCTGCACAGTGAACACTGAAGCTTTCTTT
CDR3aa: CASCTVNTEAFF
d_gene: -
v_gene: TRBV19
j_gene: TRBJ1-1
abundance: few

CDR3nt: TGCAGTGCTCCGCGGCCTGAAGCTTTCTTT
CDR3aa: CSAPRPEAFF
d_gene: -
v_gene: TRBV20-1
j_gene: TRBJ1-1
abundance: many

CDR3nt: TGTGCCATCAGTGACACAGGCTCAACTAATGAAAAACTGTTTTTT
CDR3aa: CAISDTGSTNEKLFF
d_gene: -
v_gene: TRBV10-3
j_gene: TRBJ1-4
abundance: few

CDR3nt: TGTGCCAGCCGGAGCGGGACCCAGTACTTC
CDR3aa: CASRSGTQYF
d_gene: -
v_gene: TRBV7-9
j_gene: TRBJ2-5
abundance: -

CDR3nt: TGTGCCAGTAGTCGGTCGGACAGAAATGAAAAACTGTTTTTT
CDR3aa: CASSRSDRNEKLFF
d_gene: -
v_gene: TRBV19
j_gene: TRBJ1-4
abundance: once

CDR3nt: TGTGCCAGCAGTTACTCTTTGGATAGTTTCGCATACGAGCAGTACTTC
CDR3aa: CASSYSLDSFAYEQYF
d_gene: -
v_gene: TRBV6-2/TRBV6-3
j_gene: TRBJ2-7
abundance: -

CDR3nt: TGTGCCTGGAGCTCAGGGAGGGGAGATCCCCTCCACTTT
CDR3aa: CAWSSGRGDPLHF
d_gene: -
v_gene: TRBV30
j_gene: TRBJ1-6
abundance: few

CDR3nt: TGCAGTGTCGTGTCGGCCGGGAACCAAGAGACCCAGTACTTC
CDR3aa: CSVVSAGNQETQYF
d_gene: -
v_gene: TRBV20-1
j_gene: TRBJ2-5
abundance: few

CDR3nt: TGTGCCACCAGCCGTGCCAGGGTCGGAAACACCATATATTTT
CDR3aa: CATSRARVGNTIYF
d_gene: -
v_gene: TRBV15
j_gene: TRBJ1-3
abundance: few

CDR3nt: TGTGCCAGCAGTCACCGGACTAGCGGTGAGACCCAGTACTTC
CDR3aa: CASSHRTSGETQYF
d_gene: TRBD2
v_gene: TRBV6-1
j_gene: TRBJ2-5
abundance: few

CDR3nt: TGCAGCGTTGATGAAACGGGCTATGGCTACACCTTC
CDR3aa: CSVDETGYGYTF
d_gene: -
v_gene: TRBV29-1
j_gene: TRBJ1-2
abundance: many

CDR3nt: TGTGCCAGCAGTTGGCAGGGATCGCGGAATGAAAAACTGTTTTTT
CDR3aa: CASSWQGSRNEKLFF
d_gene: -
v_gene: TRBV6-4
j_gene: TRBJ1-4
abundance: many

CDR3nt: TGTGCCAGCAGTCTACAGGCGATCAACACTGAAGCTTTCTTT
CDR3aa: CASSLQAINTEAFF
d_gene: -
v_gene: TRBV12-3/TRBV12-4
j_gene: TRBJ1-1
abundance: -

CDR3nt: TGTGCCAGCAGTGAGACCACAGGGAAAACCGGGGAGCTGTTTTTT
CDR3aa: CASSETTGKTGELFF
d_gene: -
v_gene: TRBV6-1
j_gene: TRBJ2-2
abundance: few

CDR3nt: TGTGCCAGCAGCACCCGGACAGGCCCCTCTGGAAACACCATATATTTT
CDR3aa: CASSTRTGPSGNTIYF
d_gene: TRBD1
v_gene: TRBV9
j_gene: TRBJ1-3
abundance: -

CDR3nt: TGCAGTGCTAGTCCTTTGGACAGTAGCAATCAGCCCCAGCATTTT
CDR3aa: CSASPLDSSNQPQHF
d_gene: -
v_gene: TRBV20-1
j_gene: TRBJ1-5
abundance: -

CDR3nt: TGTGCCAGCAGCTTGGAAGGGGATGGATCACCCCTCCACTTT
CDR3aa: CASSLEGDGSPLHF
d_gene: -
v_gene: TRBV7-9
j_gene: TRBJ1-6
abundance: many

CDR3nt: TGCAGTGCCCAGGGGTTAAGAACCAAAAACATTCAGTACTTC
CDR3aa: CSAQGLRTKNIQYF
d_gene: -
v_gene: TRBV20-1
j_gene: TRBJ2-4
abundance: -

CDR3nt: TGTGCCAGCACCAAGGGCCTATCCCAAGGGGGGTTCTACGAGCAGTACTTC
CDR3aa: CASTKGLSQGGFYEQYF
d_gene: -
v_gene: TRBV6-1
j_gene: TRBJ2-7
abundance: -

CDR3nt: TGCAGCGTCCACACCGGGGAGCTGTTTTTT
CDR3aa: CSVHTGELFF
d_gene: -
v_gene: TRBV29-1
j_gene: TRBJ2-2
abundance: few

CDR3nt: TGCAGTGCTAAGGGGAACACCGGGGAGCTGTTTTTT
CDR3aa: CSAKGNTGELFF
d_gene: -
v_gene: TRBV20-1
j_gene: TRBJ2-2
abundance: few

CDR3nt: TGTGCCAGCAGTTACAGTGGGACTGGGGCCAACGTCCTGACTTTC
CDR3aa: CASSYSGTGANVLTF
d_gene: -
v_gene: TRBV6-5
j_gene: TRBJ2-6
abundance: many

CDR3nt: TGTGCCAGCAGCCAAGTGAGTCAGAATTATAGCAATCAGCCCCAGCATTTT
CDR3aa: CASSQVSQNYSNQPQHF
d_gene: -
v_gene: TRBV3-1
j_gene: TRBJ1-5
abundance: -

CDR3nt: TGTGCCAGCAGTTATCGTGGGAGCGGGAGGGCCTACGAGCAGTACTTC
CDR3aa: CASSYRGSGRAYEQYF
d_gene: TRBD2
v_gene: TRBV6-5
j_gene: TRBJ2-7
abundance: -

CDR3nt: TGTGCCTCAATCCCGCGGGTTAGCTCCTACGAGCAGTACTTC
CDR3aa: CASIPRVSSYEQYF
d_gene: -
v_gene: TRBV6-1
j_gene: TRBJ2-7
abundance: few